This T cell receptor (beta chain) is drawn from a study of T cell changes during pregnancy in multiple sclerosis. Here immunoSEQ multiplex PCR was the method, and the copy in TCRdb shows in-frame clones only, minus some. The sample carries around 27,000 clones, 85% to 95% recorded once. Germline CDR1 MDHEN, CDR2 SYDVKM. Trimming took 6 bases from V and 5 from J, leaving 17 bases between them. This CDR3 has 15 residues. The source material was CD4+ T cells from peripheral blood mononuclear cells, sampled after pregnancy. This sequence was found in a female donor with multiple sclerosis, enrolled in a pregnancy study. The chain combines TRBV28 with TRBJ2-1, with D perhaps TRBD1 (5 bases). The DNA of the CDR3 is TGTGCCAGCAGCCGCGGCTGGGGCTTGAACAATGAGCAGTTCTTC. This gives the protein CASSRGWGLNNEQFF.